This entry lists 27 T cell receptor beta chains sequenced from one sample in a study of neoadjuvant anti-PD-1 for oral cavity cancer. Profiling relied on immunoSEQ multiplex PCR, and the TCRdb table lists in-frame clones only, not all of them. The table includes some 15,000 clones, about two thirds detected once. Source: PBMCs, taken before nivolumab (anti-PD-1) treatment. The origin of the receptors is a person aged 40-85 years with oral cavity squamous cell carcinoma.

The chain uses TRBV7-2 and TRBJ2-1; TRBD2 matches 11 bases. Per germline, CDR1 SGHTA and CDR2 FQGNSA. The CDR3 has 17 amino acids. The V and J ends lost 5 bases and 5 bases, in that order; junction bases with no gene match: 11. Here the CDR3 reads CASSRRPGLAVNNEQFF. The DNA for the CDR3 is TGTGCCAGCAGCCGAAGACCGGGACTAGCGGTTAACAATGAGCAGTTCTTC.

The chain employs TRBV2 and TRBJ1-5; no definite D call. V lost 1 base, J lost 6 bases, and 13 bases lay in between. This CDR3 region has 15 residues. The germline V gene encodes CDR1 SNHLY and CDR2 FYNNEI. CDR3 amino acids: CASSEGRKMGQPQHF. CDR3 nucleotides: TGTGCCAGCAGTGAAGGGAGGAAAATGGGTCAGCCCCAGCATTTT.

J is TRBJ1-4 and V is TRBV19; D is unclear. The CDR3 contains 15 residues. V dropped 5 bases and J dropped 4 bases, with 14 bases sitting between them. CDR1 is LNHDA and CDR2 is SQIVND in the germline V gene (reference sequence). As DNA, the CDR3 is TGTGCCAGTAGTGGGTACAGCGGAGGTAATGAAAAACTGTTTTTT. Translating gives CASSGYSGGNEKLFF.

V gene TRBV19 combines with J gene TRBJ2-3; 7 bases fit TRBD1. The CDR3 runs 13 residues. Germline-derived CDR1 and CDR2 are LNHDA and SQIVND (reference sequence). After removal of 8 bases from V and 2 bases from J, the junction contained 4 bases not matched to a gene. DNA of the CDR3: TGTGCCAGTGAGGGACAGATCACAGATACGCAGTATTTT. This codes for CASEGQITDTQYF. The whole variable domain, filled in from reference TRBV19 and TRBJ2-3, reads DGGITQSPKYLFRKEGQNVTLSCEQNLNHDAMYWYRQDPGQGLRLIYYSQIVNDFQKGDIAEGYSVSREKKESFPLTVTSAQKNPTAFYLCASEGQITDTQYFGPGTRLTVL.

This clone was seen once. DNA of the CDR3: TGTGCCAGCAGCTCCGGGCCCCAGGGGGAGACCCAGTACTTC. Protein product: CASSSGPQGETQYF. The chain combines TRBV5-4 with TRBJ2-5; perhaps TRBD1 as D (6 bases). The CDR3 consists of 14 residues. CDR1 and CDR2 (germline): SGHNT, YYREEE (reference sequence). Trimming removed 3 bases from V and 5 bases from J, with 14 bases in between.

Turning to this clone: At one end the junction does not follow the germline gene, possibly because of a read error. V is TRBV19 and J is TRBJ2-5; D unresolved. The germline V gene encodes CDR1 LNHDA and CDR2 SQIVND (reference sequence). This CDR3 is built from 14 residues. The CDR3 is CASSSTVSSDSNHF. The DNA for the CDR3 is TGTGCCAGTAGTTCCACCGTCTCTAGTGATTCTAATCACTTC. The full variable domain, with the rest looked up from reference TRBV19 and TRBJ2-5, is DGGITQSPKYLFRKEGQNVTLSCEQNLNHDAMYWYRQDPGQGLRLIYYSQIVNDFQKGDIAEGYSVSREKKESFPLTVTSAQKNPTAFYLCASSSTVSSDSNHFGPGTRLLVL.

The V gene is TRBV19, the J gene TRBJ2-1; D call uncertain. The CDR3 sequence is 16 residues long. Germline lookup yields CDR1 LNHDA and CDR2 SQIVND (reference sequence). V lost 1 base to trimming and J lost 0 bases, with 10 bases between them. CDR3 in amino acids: CASSIVTVSSYNEQFF. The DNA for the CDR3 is TGTGCCAGTAGTATAGTTACGGTCAGCTCCTACAATGAGCAGTTCTTC.

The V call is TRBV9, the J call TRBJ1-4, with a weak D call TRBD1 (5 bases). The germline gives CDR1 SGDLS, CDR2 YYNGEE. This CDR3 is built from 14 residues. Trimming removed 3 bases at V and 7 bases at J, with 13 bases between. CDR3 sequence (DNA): TGTGCCAGCAGCGCTCCAGGGCGGGGTGAAAAACTGTTTTTT. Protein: CASSAPGRGEKLFF.

The CDR3 is CASSARLAGTYNEQFF. DNA of the CDR3: TGTGCCAGCAGCGCCCGACTAGCGGGAACCTACAATGAGCAGTTCTTC. V gene TRBV6-4 combines with J gene TRBJ2-1, with 11 bases matching TRBD2. V lost 6 bases and J lost 2; bases outside the gene matches: 6. CDR3 length: 16 residues. From germline, CDR1 is MRHNA and CDR2 SNTAGT.

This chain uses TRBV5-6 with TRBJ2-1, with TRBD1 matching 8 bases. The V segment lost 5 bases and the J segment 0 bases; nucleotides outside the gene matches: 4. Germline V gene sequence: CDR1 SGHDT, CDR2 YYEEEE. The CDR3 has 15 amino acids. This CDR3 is CASRTTGASYNEQFF. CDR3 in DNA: TGTGCCAGCAGGACGACAGGGGCCTCCTACAATGAGCAGTTCTTC.

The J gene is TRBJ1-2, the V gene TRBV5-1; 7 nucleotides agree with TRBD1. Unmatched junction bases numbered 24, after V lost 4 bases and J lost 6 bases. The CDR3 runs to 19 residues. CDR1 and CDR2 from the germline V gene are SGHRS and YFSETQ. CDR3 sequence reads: CASSSFWGNRGQGSHGYTF. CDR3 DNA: TGCGCCAGCAGCAGTTTTTGGGGGAACAGGGGCCAGGGGAGCCATGGCTACACCTTC.

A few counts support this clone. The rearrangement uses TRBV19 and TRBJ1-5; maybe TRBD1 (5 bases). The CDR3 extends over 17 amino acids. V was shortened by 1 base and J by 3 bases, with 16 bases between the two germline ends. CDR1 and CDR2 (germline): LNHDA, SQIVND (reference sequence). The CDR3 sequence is CASSIGGTRTPNQPQHF. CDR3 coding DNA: TGTGCCAGTAGTATAGGGGGCACCCGGACCCCCAATCAGCCCCAGCATTTT.

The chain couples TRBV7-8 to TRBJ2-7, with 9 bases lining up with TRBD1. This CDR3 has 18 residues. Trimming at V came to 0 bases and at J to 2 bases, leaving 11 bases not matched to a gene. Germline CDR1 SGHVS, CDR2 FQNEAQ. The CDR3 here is CASSLAPGTGKGAYEQYF. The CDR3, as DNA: TGTGCCAGCAGCTTAGCTCCCGGGACAGGGAAAGGAGCCTACGAGCAGTACTTC. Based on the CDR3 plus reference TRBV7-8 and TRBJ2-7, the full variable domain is GAGVSQSPRYKVAKRGQDVALRCDPISGHVSLFWYQQALGQGPEFLTYFQNEAQLDKSGLPSDRFFAERPEGSVSTLKIQRTQQEDSAVYLCASSLAPGTGKGAYEQYFGPGTRLTVT.

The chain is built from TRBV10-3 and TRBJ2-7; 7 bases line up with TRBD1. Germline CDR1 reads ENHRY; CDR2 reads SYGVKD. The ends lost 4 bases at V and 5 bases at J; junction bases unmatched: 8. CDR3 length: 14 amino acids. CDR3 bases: TGTGCCATCAGTGTTTTGACAGGGATGGACGAGCAGTACTTC. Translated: CAISVLTGMDEQYF.

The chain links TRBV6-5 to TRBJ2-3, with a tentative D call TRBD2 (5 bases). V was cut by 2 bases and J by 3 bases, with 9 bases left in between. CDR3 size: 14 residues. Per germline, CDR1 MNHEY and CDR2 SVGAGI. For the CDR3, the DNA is TGTGCCAGCAGTTACGGGCTAGCTACAGATACGCAGTATTTT. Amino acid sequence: CASSYGLATDTQYF.

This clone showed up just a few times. CDR3 nucleotides: TGTGCCAGCAGTGAAGCCAGGGCGAGGGATCAGCCCCAGCATTTT. Translation gives CASSEARARDQPQHF. This rearrangement joins TRBV2 to TRBJ1-5; D perhaps matches TRBD1 (5 bases). This CDR3 comprises 15 residues. With 0 bases removed from V and 5 bases from J, the gap between germline ends came to 11 bases. Looked up from germline, CDR1 is SNHLY and CDR2 is FYNNEI. Together with reference TRBV2 and TRBJ1-5, the CDR3 gives the full variable domain: EPEVTQTPSHQVTQMGQEVILRCVPISNHLYFYWYRQILGQKVEFLVSFYNNEISEKSEIFDDQFSVERPDGSNFTLKIRSTKLEDSAMYFCASSEARARDQPQHFGDGTRLSIL.

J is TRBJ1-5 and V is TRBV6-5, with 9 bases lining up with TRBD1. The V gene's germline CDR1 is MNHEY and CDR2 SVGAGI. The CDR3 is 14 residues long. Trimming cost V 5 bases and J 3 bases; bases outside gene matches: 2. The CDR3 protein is CASSRTGDNQPQHF. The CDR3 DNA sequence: TGTGCCAGCAGTCGGACAGGGGACAATCAGCCCCAGCATTTT.

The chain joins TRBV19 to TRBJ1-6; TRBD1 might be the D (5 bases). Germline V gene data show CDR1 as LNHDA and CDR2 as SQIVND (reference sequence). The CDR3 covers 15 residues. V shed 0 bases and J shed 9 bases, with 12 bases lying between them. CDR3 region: CASSIDWTPGSPLHF. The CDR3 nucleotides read TGTGCCAGTAGTATAGATTGGACACCGGGTTCACCCCTCCACTTT.

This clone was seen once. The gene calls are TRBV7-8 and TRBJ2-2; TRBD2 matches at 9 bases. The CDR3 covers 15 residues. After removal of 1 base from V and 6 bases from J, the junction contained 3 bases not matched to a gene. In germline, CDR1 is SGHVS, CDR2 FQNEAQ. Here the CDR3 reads CASSLEIAGAGELFF. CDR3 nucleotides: TGTGCCAGCAGCTTAGAAATAGCGGGGGCCGGGGAGCTGTTTTTT.

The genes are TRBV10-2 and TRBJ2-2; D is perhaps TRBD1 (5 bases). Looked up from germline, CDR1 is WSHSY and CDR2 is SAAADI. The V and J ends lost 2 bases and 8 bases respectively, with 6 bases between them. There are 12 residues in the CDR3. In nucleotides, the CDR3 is TGCGCCAGCAGTGAGAGGGGAGGGGAGCTGTTTTTT. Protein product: CASSERGGELFF.

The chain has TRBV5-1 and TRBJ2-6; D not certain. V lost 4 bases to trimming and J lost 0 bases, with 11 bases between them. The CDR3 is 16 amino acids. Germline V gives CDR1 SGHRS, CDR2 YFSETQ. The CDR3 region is CASSPQATSGANVLTF. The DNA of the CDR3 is TGCGCCAGCAGCCCCCAGGCAACCTCTGGGGCCAACGTCCTGACTTTC.

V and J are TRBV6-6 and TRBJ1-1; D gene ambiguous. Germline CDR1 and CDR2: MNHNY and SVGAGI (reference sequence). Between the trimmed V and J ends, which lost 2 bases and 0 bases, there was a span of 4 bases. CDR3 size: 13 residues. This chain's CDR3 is CASSYAVNTEAFF. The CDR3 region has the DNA TGTGCCAGCAGTTACGCGGTGAACACTGAAGCTTTCTTT.

The CDR3 region has the DNA TGCGCCAGCAGCTTAAGTGGGGATAATTCACCCCTCCACTTT. It encodes CASSLSGDNSPLHF. The rearrangement joins TRBV5-1 to TRBJ1-6, with D unclear. CDR3 size: 14 residues. Germline V gives CDR1 SGHRS, CDR2 YFSETQ. V was pared by 2 bases and J by 5 bases, with 8 bases between.

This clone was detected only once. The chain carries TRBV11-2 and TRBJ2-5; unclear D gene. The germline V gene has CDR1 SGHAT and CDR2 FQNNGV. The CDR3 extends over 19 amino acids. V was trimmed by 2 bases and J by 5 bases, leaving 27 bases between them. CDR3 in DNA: TGTGCCAGCAGCTTATTTAAGTTACACGGACGGATTTCGTGGGAGACCCAGTACTTC. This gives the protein CASSLFKLHGRISWETQYF. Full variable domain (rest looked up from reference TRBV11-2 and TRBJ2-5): EAGVAQSPRYKIIEKRQSVAFWCNPISGHATLYWYQQILGQGPKLLIQFQNNGVVDDSQLPKDRFSAERLKGVDSTLKIQPAKLEDSAVYLCASSLFKLHGRISWETQYFGPGTRLLVL.

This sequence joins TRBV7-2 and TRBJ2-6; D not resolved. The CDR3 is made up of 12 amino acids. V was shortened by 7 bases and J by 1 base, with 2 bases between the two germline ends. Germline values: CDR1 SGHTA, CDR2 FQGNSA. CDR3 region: CASTSGANVLTF. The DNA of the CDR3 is TGTGCCAGCACGTCTGGGGCCAACGTCCTGACTTTC.

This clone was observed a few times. The CDR3 loop reads CASSEYGGTSNSPLHF. The CDR3 bases are TGTGCCAGCAGTGAATATGGCGGGACCTCGAATTCACCCCTCCACTTT. The gene calls are TRBV25-1 and TRBJ1-6; maybe TRBD1 (5 bases). The CDR3 has 16 amino acids. Germline V gene sequence: CDR1 MGHDK, CDR2 SYGVNS. Deletions cut 0 bases from V and 7 bases from J, with 13 bases between.

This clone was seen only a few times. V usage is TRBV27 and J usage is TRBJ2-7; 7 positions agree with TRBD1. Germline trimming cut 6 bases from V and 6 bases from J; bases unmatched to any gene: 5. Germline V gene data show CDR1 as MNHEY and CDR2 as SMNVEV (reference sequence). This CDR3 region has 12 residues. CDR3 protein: CASRGTAPEQYF. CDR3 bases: TGTGCCAGCAGAGGGACAGCACCCGAGCAGTACTTC.